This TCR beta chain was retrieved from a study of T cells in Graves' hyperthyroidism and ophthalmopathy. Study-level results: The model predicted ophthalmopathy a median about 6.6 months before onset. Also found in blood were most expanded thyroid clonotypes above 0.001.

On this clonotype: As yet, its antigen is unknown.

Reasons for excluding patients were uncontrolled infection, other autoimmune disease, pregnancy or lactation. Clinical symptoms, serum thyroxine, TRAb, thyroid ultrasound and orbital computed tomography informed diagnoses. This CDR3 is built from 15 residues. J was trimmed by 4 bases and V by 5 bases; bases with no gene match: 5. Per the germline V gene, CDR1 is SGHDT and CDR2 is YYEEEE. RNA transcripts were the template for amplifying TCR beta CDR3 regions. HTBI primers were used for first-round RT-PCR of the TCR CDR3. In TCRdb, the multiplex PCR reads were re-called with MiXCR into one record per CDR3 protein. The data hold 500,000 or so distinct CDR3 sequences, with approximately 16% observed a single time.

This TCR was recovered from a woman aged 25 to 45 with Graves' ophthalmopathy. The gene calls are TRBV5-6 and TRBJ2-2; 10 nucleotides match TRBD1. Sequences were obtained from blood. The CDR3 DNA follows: TGTGCCAGCAGGCGACAGGGGGCTAGCACCGGGGAGCTGTTTTTT. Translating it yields CASRRQGASTGELFF. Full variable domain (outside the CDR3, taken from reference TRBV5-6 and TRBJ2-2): DAGVTQSPTHLIKTRGQQVTLRCSPKSGHDTVSWYQQALGQGPQFIFQYYEEEERQRGNFPDRFSGHQFPNYSSELNVNALLLGDSALYLCASRRQGASTGELFFGEGSRLTVL.